This T cell receptor (beta chain) was recorded in a study of cytomegalovirus exposure and HLA in healthy donors (dated 2017 in TCRdb). Some background on the complete study: An earlier analysis of 587 of the donors reported under 300 Gb of sequence data and 90 million to 120 million unique TCR beta sequences obtained from about 200 million T cells. Roughly 290 gigabases of sequencing data and around 88 million unique TCR sequences made up an early release that covered nearly 650 HLA-typed donors. Of the roughly 420 genotyped donors, more than 75% were placed in the genetic ancestry cluster associated with self-reported Caucasian donors. The study was designed to test whether signatures of past pathogen exposure could be identified by cataloging public T cell receptors. The study profiled the T cell repertoires of under 700 subjects by immunosequencing and related them to cytomegalovirus serostatus. In addition to the first cohort of about 650 subjects, a separate validation cohort of approximately 130 different subjects was used. The study combined high-throughput TCR immunosequencing, statistical association of individual TCRs with disease status, and machine learning to predict cytomegalovirus infection status. A later analysis re-examined previously published TCR beta repertoires from roughly 650 donors and added high-resolution HLA genotyping to investigate patterns of TCR occurrence. Rather than drawing on any new phenotypic data, the later analysis identified candidate immune exposures from TCR beta sequences and the way those sequences occurred across donors. An earlier analysis of 587 of the donors used high-throughput TCR beta sequencing to judge whether each TCR beta V gene segment behaved as functional or pseudogenic. Donor age, sex, ethnicity and CMV serostatus were collected together with the repertoire data. In a later genetic analysis, genome-wide SNP genotypes for about 60% of the 666 donors were used, and that subset was treated as a discovery cohort. Every repertoire in the discovery cohort had been generated on one and the same sequencing platform. HLA typing included class I and class II loci at four-digit resolution. The number of typed donors differed by locus: roughly 620-630 for A, B, C, DRB1 and DQB1; some 540 for DQA1; roughly 600 for DPA1; and about 450 for DPB1. A handful of DR-DQ haplotypes were handled as single units for association and clustering because linkage in the cohort was strong. Across 300 to 500 genotyped donors of the cohort, an average of about 200,000 unique TCR beta nucleotide sequences per donor were sequenced, and roughly a sixth of those sequences were non-productive. The paper's findings and limits, for the study overall: It was suggested by the authors that the approach could potentially be generalized to other disease states and immunological phenotypes. According to a later analysis, parvovirus B19, influenza, CMV and Epstein-Barr virus appeared linked to several top co-occurrence clusters. A later analysis found that most CMV-associated TCR beta chains appeared HLA-restricted, with HLA associations seemingly driven largely by CMV exposure. A cluster of highly shared sequence variants was judged likely to be a technical artifact of the sequencing pipeline. Because counts were too low, seventeen rarely observed V segments, including chromosome 9 orphons, were left out of the earlier analysis of several hundred of the donors. V-gene and J-gene trimming of TCR beta chains was associated with a missense DCLRE1C variant in a later genetic analysis, and the association was replicated in an independent cohort. Because the 87-base-pair reads could not distinguish some IMGT-functional V segments, including TRBV6-2 and TRBV6-3, those segments were excluded. A further reported finding was that TCR beta sequences accurately predicted the HLA-A and HLA-B alleles for most subjects in the first cohort. The classifier was reported to diagnose cytomegalovirus status with high specificity and sensitivity in both the original and validation cohorts. In the study, 150 to 200 TCR beta chains were listed as associated with cytomegalovirus. An earlier analysis of 450 to 750 of the donors showed that most TCR beta V segments appeared in productive rearrangements either about 87% or about 30% of the time, which broadly matched IMGT annotations. In this cohort, only TCR beta chains were sequenced, and detectable features were limited by the absence of alpha or paired-chain data. When HLA alleles, especially DR and DQ, strongly co-occurred, attributing TCR associations to individual alleles was difficult. While some public TCRs were present in many individuals, most TCR sequences turned up only very rarely across donors. Because HLA typing was missing for some donors at each locus, association tests included only the typed subset. In a later analysis, the rate of TCR association differed among HLA loci, with DRB1 alleles having the most associated TCRs and HLA-C alleles having the fewest. At a false discovery rate of 0.05, a later analysis linked 15,000 to 20,000 TCR beta sequences to specific HLA alleles. Compared with equally common non-associated chains, HLA-associated TCR beta chains in a later analysis were more clonally expanded and had lower generation probabilities. Linkage disequilibrium might explain the correlated functional status among segregating V segments, but an unknown experimental factor could not be ruled out. Roughly uniform sequencing depth across donors was assumed in presence/absence analyses, although this assumption may not hold. According to a later genetic analysis, donors in an Asian-associated ancestry cluster had fewer N-insertions in productive TCRs than the approximately 650-donor mean. A few of the identified cytomegalovirus-associated TCR beta chains were confirmed in vitro to be specific for cytomegalovirus antigens. The only immune exposure information available for the cohort was CMV serostatus.

The cohort comprised under 700 healthy bone marrow donors. At the time of sampling, all cohort members were nominally healthy, though unrecorded immune exposures were likely present. The donor tested CMV seropositive, placing the donor among the 290 or so seropositive members of the cohort. Each donor provided a peripheral blood sample, and peripheral blood mononuclear cells were used for TCR beta sequencing. Genomic DNA was extracted from the blood cell samples with the Qiagen DNeasy Blood Extraction Kit. The germline ends are 7 bases apart after V is trimmed by 8 bases and J by 5 bases. Taken from cysteine to phenylalanine, the CDR3 has 10 residues. CDR3 DNA only is kept here, 30 bases in frame from base 1. On this clone itself: This receptor's antigen is unknown. The record has no base qualities; no much larger clone is one base away.

Receptors were amplified or captured by the immunoSEQ multiplex PCR assay. For the multiplex PCR, a mixture combining 60 forward primers for TCR Vbeta segments and 13 reverse primers for TCR Jbeta segments was used. The CDR3 region of rearranged TCR beta genes was amplified from genomic DNA with a multiplex PCR assay. On the Illumina HiSeq System, the amplified TCR beta libraries were sequenced as 87-base-pair reads. On the authors' methods: Across the 670 or so repertoires, a later analysis counted tens of millions of unique TCR beta chains, 9.5 million to 13 million of which were shared by at least two donors. To remove PCR and sequencing errors, raw reads were error-corrected and collapsed into unique sequences using a nearest-neighbor algorithm that merged closely related sequences. CDR3 sequences were aligned to IMGT reference sequences to assign V, D and J gene segments. For a sequence to be retained, a match of at least six nucleotides was required to both a V gene segment and a J gene segment. Rearrangements were called productive when the CDR3 lacked stop codons and stayed in frame with V and J; all others were non-productive. Following IMGT convention, CDR3 was defined as the stretch from the second conserved V-encoded cysteine up to the conserved J-encoded phenylalanine. Sequences without an unambiguous match to a single V gene segment were excluded from the earlier analysis of 500 to 700 of the donors. In an earlier analysis of approximately 590 of the donors, V segments were called functional above 56.7% productive rearrangements and were called segregating when the between-donor standard deviation exceeded 5%. A statistical classification framework was developed to diagnose cytomegalovirus status using the catalog of TCR beta chain sequences. A later analysis assigned V and J genes by comparing TCR nucleotide sequences with IMGT/GENE-DB human TR gene sequences. The TCRdist pipeline was used in a later analysis to assign CDR3 sequences and most-parsimonious VDJ recombination scenarios. In a later analysis, each TCR beta chain was defined by its CDR3 amino acid sequence together with its V-gene family, and reads without a unique V-gene family were excluded. In a later analysis, 500 to 700 highly shared, low-generation-probability nucleotide sequences were removed to address suspected cross-contamination and a sequencing artifact. For each public chain, a later analysis derived a clonal expansion index from normalized ranks of inferred template counts within each repertoire. In a later analysis, generation probabilities were computed with a VDJ recombination model fitted to out-of-frame rearrangements, and the resulting probabilities were checked against IGoR. In a later analysis, hypergeometric tests were used to score TCR-TCR, TCR-HLA and TCR-CMV co-occurrence, with a repertoire-size bias correction applied to TCR pairs. In a later analysis, false discovery rates were estimated by permuting HLA or CMV assignments 20 times. A later analysis grouped co-occurring TCRs with DBSCAN, adding TCRdist sequence similarity when clustering within HLA-allele-positive subsets. For co-occurrence clustering, repertoires with fewer than 30,000 or more than 120,000 public chains were excluded, along with five repertoires with anomalous nucleotide sharing. TCRdb carries this immuneACCESS record with in-frame sequences only. Its versions omit some clonotypes, under half of them owing to an unresolved V gene in the studies checked, with the rest unexplained. V and J calls and clone size are copied from that table; D and trimming were computed from the DNA. For this sample the table gives some 150,000 clones, of which 70% to 80% were detected only once. The ten most abundant clones make up 3.5% to 4.5% of the sample.

The chain is encoded by TRBV5-3 joined to TRBJ1-2; a confident D gene designation cannot be given. TRBV5-3 is sorted into the ORF group, with uncertain function. The TCR sequence derives from a man aged 25-40 years in good health and CMV-seropositive. The source material was PBMCs. The sequenced DNA: TGTGCCAGGACTGAGTATGGCTACACCTTC. Translated, this gives CARTEYGYTF.